Following are 20 T cell receptor beta chains from one sample sequenced in a study of identifying expanded T cells in peripheral blood (dated by TCRdb to between 2017 and 2020). The method behind the library was the immunoSEQ multiplex PCR assay. Entries here come from immuneACCESS through TCRdb and include only in-frame sequences with V and J called. Some clones fail to appear in such tables; in the studies checked, an unresolved V gene covers under half of the shortfall, and the cause of the remainder is unknown. This sample comprises 75,000 to 95,000 clones, about 90% of them detected only once. 7.3% of the sample goes to the ten largest clones. Sequences were obtained from blood. These receptors came from a person aged 18 to 75 in good health.

The CDR3 DNA follows: TGTGCCAGTAGTCGACAATCAGGGACAAATGGCTACACCTTC. Its protein is CASSRQSGTNGYTF. This chain links TRBV19 with TRBJ1-2; a weak D match, TRBD1 (6 bases). CDR3 length: 14 residues. V lost 5 bases to trimming and J lost 6 bases, with 16 bases between them. Per the germline V gene, CDR1 is LNHDA and CDR2 is SQIVND (reference sequence).

The chain combines TRBV19 with TRBJ1-4; D is possibly TRBD1 (5 bases). This CDR3 has 16 residues. Looked up from germline, CDR1 is LNHDA and CDR2 is SQIVND (reference sequence). V was cut by 4 bases and J by 3 bases, with 15 bases left in between. This chain's CDR3 is CASSTRGGSANEKLFF. CDR3 DNA sequence: TGTGCCAGTAGTACCCGTGGGGGGTCCGCTAATGAAAAACTGTTTTTT.

This sequence joins TRBV7-3 and TRBJ2-5; D is perhaps TRBD1 (6 bases). CDR3 size: 15 residues. Germline V CDR1 and CDR2: SGHTA, FQGTGA. The V end lost 0 bases, the J end lost 5 bases, and 13 bases lay between the germline ends. The CDR3 bases are TGTGCCAGCAGCTTAACGACAGGCCTAGGGGAGACCCAGTACTTC. It is translated as CASSLTTGLGETQYF.

The chain joins TRBV19 to TRBJ1-3, with D maybe TRBD1 (6 bases). The V and J ends lost 6 bases and 2 bases respectively, with 11 bases between them. CDR1 and CDR2 (germline): LNHDA, SQIVND (reference sequence). The CDR3 runs 14 residues. The CDR3 region has the DNA TGTGCCAGTAGGGGGGCAGAGGCTGGAAACACCATATATTTT. Translation: CASRGAEAGNTIYF.

The chain has TRBV5-6 and TRBJ1-5; 10 nucleotides align to TRBD1. CDR1 SGHDT and CDR2 YYEEEE come from the germline V gene. The CDR3 loop spans 16 amino acids. J lost 4 bases, V lost 4 bases, and 8 bases had no gene match. The CDR3: CASSVDRGRRNQPQHF. CDR3 nucleotides: TGTGCCAGCAGCGTCGACAGGGGGCGGAGGAATCAGCCCCAGCATTTT.

The chain joins TRBV7-9 to TRBJ1-2; TRBD1 matches 7 bases. This CDR3 contains 14 residues. The V gene end was trimmed by 6 bases and the J gene end by 6 bases; junction bases not matched to a gene: 10. Per germline, CDR1 SEHNR and CDR2 FQNEAQ (reference sequence). The CDR3 DNA follows: TGTGCCAGCAGACCCGAAACAGGGGAAGATGGCTACACCTTC. Protein sequence: CASRPETGEDGYTF.

The genes are TRBV19 and TRBJ1-1; the D is unclear. The CDR3 covers 16 residues. Per germline, CDR1 LNHDA and CDR2 SQIVND (reference sequence). Trimming took 3 bases from V and 3 from J, leaving 17 bases between them. The CDR3 DNA follows: TGTGCCAGTAGTATGCGGGCCCCTAGCGGGGACACTGAAGCTTTCTTT. Its protein product is CASSMRAPSGDTEAFF.

The V call is TRBV19, the J call TRBJ2-7, with D possibly being TRBD1 or TRBD2 (5 bases each). The CDR3 has 16 amino acids. V was pared by 5 bases and J by 0 bases, with 17 bases between. Looked up from germline, CDR1 is LNHDA and CDR2 is SQIVND (reference sequence). In nucleotides, the CDR3 is TGTGCCAGTAGTGCTCCCGGGACCGCTAGCTCCTACGAGCAGTACTTC. Translating gives CASSAPGTASSYEQYF.

This chain joins TRBV5-1 and TRBJ1-6; no clear D. This CDR3 comprises 13 residues. From germline, CDR1 is SGHRS and CDR2 YFSETQ. V was shortened by 0 bases and J by 10 bases, with 8 bases between the two germline ends. The CDR3 sequence: CASSLDPRSPLHF. The CDR3 DNA sequence: TGCGCCAGCAGCTTGGACCCTCGGTCACCCCTCCACTTT.

The gene calls are TRBV6-1 and TRBJ2-7; either TRBD1 or TRBD2 may fit D (7 bases each). CDR3 size: 13 residues. Germline assignment: CDR1 MNHNS and CDR2 SASEGT. Trimming shortened V by 7 bases and J by 3 bases, and 13 bases separated the two germline ends. CDR3 loop: CASTQGRDYEQYF. The DNA for the CDR3 is TGTGCCAGCACACAGGGGAGGGACTACGAGCAGTACTTC.

The gene calls are TRBV28 and TRBJ2-7, with 7 bases aligning to TRBD1. J lost 3 bases, V lost 4 bases, and 9 bases had no gene match. The CDR3 has 15 residues. Looked up from germline, CDR1 is MDHEN and CDR2 is SYDVKM. The CDR3 sequence: CASSSPRDRLYEQYF. The CDR3 DNA reads TGTGCCAGCAGTTCACCCCGGGACAGACTCTACGAGCAGTACTTC.

The chain's CDR3 is CASSTGGITEAFF. CDR3 nucleotide sequence: TGTGCCAGCAGTACCGGGGGGATTACTGAAGCTTTCTTT. The chain employs TRBV25-1 and TRBJ1-1, with D possibly matching TRBD1 (5 bases). Between the trimmed V and J ends, which lost 5 bases and 5 bases, there was a span of 12 bases. The CDR3 totals 13 residues. Germline V gene lookup returns CDR1 MGHDK and CDR2 SYGVNS.

The chain recombines TRBV11-3 with TRBJ1-2; no definite D call. Between the trimmed V and J ends, which lost 0 bases and 5 bases, there was a span of 16 bases. The CDR3 loop spans 16 amino acids. Germline lookup yields CDR1 SGHNT and CDR2 YENEEA. The chain's CDR3 is CASSLDVARLDYGYTF. The CDR3 DNA is TGTGCCAGCAGCTTAGATGTGGCCCGGTTGGATTATGGCTACACCTTC.

The chain recombines TRBV5-5 with TRBJ1-3; TRBD1 might be the D (5 bases). The germline V and J ends were trimmed by 4 bases and 1 base, with 21 bases remaining between them. Germline CDR1 reads SGHKS; CDR2 reads YYEKEE (reference sequence). The CDR3 sequence is 18 residues long. The CDR3 protein is CASSPGVGEAKSGNTIYF. The CDR3 DNA reads TGTGCCAGCAGCCCGGGGGTCGGGGAGGCCAAGTCTGGAAACACCATATATTTT.

This chain connects TRBV2 to TRBJ1-2, with 7 bases identical to TRBD1. Germline V gene lookup returns CDR1 SNHLY and CDR2 FYNNEI. This CDR3 has 13 residues. With V trimmed by 8 bases and J by 7 bases, 10 bases remained unmatched. The CDR3 bases are TGTGCCAGCTTACCGAGGGGGCAAGCTGGCTACACCTTC. Encoded protein: CASLPRGQAGYTF.

The chain combines TRBV6-5 with TRBJ1-3; the D gene is possibly TRBD1 (6 bases). The CDR3 is made up of 16 amino acids. Trimming cost V 2 bases and J 4 bases, with 15 bases left between them. The germline V gene encodes CDR1 MNHEY and CDR2 SVGAGI. CDR3: CASSYRKQGLGNTIYF. The CDR3, as DNA: TGTGCCAGCAGTTACCGCAAACAGGGATTGGGAAACACCATATATTTT.

The genes are TRBV21-1 and TRBJ1-1; TRBD1 reflects the table's D call only, with no check against the DNA. TRBV21-1 is described as a pseudogene. The CDR3 has 17 amino acids. The CDR3 here is CASSPRGGRGPFFEAFF. As DNA, the CDR3 is TGTGCCAGCAGCCCCAGGGGTGGAAGGGGGCCTTTCTTTGAAGCTTTCTTT.

The V call is TRBV6-6, the J call TRBJ1-5, with a weak D call TRBD1 (5 bases). CDR3 length equals 15 residues. The germline V and J ends were trimmed by 7 bases and 0 bases, with 13 bases remaining between them. The germline V gene has CDR1 MNHNY and CDR2 SVGAGI (reference sequence). The DNA for the CDR3 is TGTGCCAGCAATCCGACAGATTATAGCAATCAGCCCCAGCATTTT. Translated: CASNPTDYSNQPQHF.

The V call is TRBV5-1, the J call TRBJ2-5; maybe TRBD1 (5 bases). CDR1 is SGHRS and CDR2 is YFSETQ in the germline V gene. The CDR3 is made up of 13 amino acids. Trimming pared 2 bases from V and 5 bases from J, leaving 10 bases between. This CDR3 is CASSFQGGETQYF. CDR3 DNA sequence: TGCGCCAGCAGCTTTCAGGGTGGGGAGACCCAGTACTTC.

The V gene is TRBV2, the J gene TRBJ2-2, with D perhaps being TRBD1 or TRBD2 (7 bases each). V gave up 3 bases and J gave up 5 bases, with 13 bases separating them. In germline, CDR1 is SNHLY, CDR2 FYNNEI. The CDR3 is made up of 15 amino acids. The CDR3 DNA follows: TGTGCCAGCAGTGATCTCAGGGGGGGAACCGGGGAGCTGTTTTTT. This codes for CASSDLRGGTGELFF.